The 12 T cell receptor beta chains reported below all come from one sample, sequenced in a study of blood T cell repertoires in COVID-19. TCRdb's copy holds only in-frame clones and misses some; the assay was immunoSEQ multiplex PCR. This sample has 300,000 to 400,000 clones, with almost 90% found just once. The sequenced material came from peripheral blood. These receptors all come from a woman aged 25 to 45 with COVID-19, enrolled during active disease.

J is TRBJ1-2 and V is TRBV30; D may be TRBD1 (5 bases). Germline V gene sequence: CDR1 GTSNPN, CDR2 SVGIG (reference sequence). The CDR3 runs to 12 residues. Trimming shortened V by 0 bases and J by 5 bases, and 7 bases separated the two germline ends. In DNA, the CDR3 is TGTGCCTGGAGTGTACAGGAGTATGGCTACACCTTC. Translated: CAWSVQEYGYTF.

This chain links TRBV12-5 with TRBJ1-2, with D perhaps TRBD1 (6 bases). The CDR3 extends over 12 amino acids. Germline V gene lookup returns CDR1 LGHNT and CDR2 FRNRAP. V was clipped by 7 bases and J by 8 bases, with 14 bases between them. Here the CDR3 reads CASATAQGGYTF. Written as DNA, the CDR3 is TGTGCTAGTGCCACCGCCCAGGGGGGCTACACCTTC.

This chain links TRBV27 with TRBJ1-2; D is perhaps TRBD1 (5 bases). Germline-derived CDR1 and CDR2 are MNHEY and SMNVEV (reference sequence). Trimming removed 3 bases from V and 8 bases from J, with 13 bases in between. The CDR3 sequence is 13 residues long. The CDR3: CASSFSGPGGYTF. CDR3 bases: TGTGCCAGCAGTTTCTCCGGACCAGGGGGCTACACCTTC.

J is TRBJ2-4 and V is TRBV28, with 7 bases that match TRBD2. Trimming removed 6 bases from V and 0 bases from J; junction bases left unmatched: 11. Germline CDR1 MDHEN, CDR2 SYDVKM. The CDR3 loop spans 17 amino acids. The CDR3 protein is CASSSPRLAQAKNIQYF. The CDR3 DNA is TGTGCCAGCAGCTCCCCTAGACTAGCCCAAGCCAAAAACATTCAGTACTTC.

The chain is built from TRBV6-1 and TRBJ2-7; no firm D call. V was pared by 2 bases and J by 1 base, with 15 bases between. The CDR3 length is 16 residues. Germline CDR1 MNHNS, CDR2 SASEGT. The CDR3 sequence is CASSELPMTNSYEQYF. CDR3 in DNA: TGTGCCAGCAGTGAACTTCCGATGACAAATTCCTACGAGCAGTACTTC.

The table lists this clone with a count of one. The chain carries TRBV7-6 and TRBJ2-6, with D possibly matching TRBD1 (6 bases). CDR1 SGHVS and CDR2 FNYEAQ come from the germline V gene. This CDR3 is built from 16 residues. V lost 4 bases and J lost 2, with 12 bases in between. CDR3 sequence: CASSSNTGTGANVLTF. CDR3 in DNA: TGTGCCAGCAGCTCGAACACAGGGACTGGGGCCAACGTCCTGACTTTC. Full variable domain (rest looked up from reference TRBV7-6 and TRBJ2-6): GAGVSQSPRYKVTKRGQDVALRCDPISGHVSLYWYRQALGQGPEFLTYFNYEAQQDKSGLPNDRFSAERPEGSISTLTIQRTEQRDSAMYRCASSSNTGTGANVLTFGAGSRLTVL.

The chain couples TRBV7-6 to TRBJ1-2; the match to TRBD1 covers 7 bases. V lost 0 bases and J lost 4; bases outside the gene matches: 8. The germline gives CDR1 SGHVS, CDR2 FNYEAQ. The CDR3 covers 16 residues. CDR3 nucleotide sequence: TGTGCCAGCAGCTTAGCAGGGTCAGGGGGAGGCTATGGCTACACCTTC. Its protein is CASSLAGSGGGYGYTF.

The sample holds a few counts of this clone. This sequence joins TRBV27 and TRBJ2-5; 9 bases map to TRBD1. The CDR3 has 16 amino acids. CDR1 is MNHEY, CDR2 SMNVEV, per germline (reference sequence). Trimming took 6 bases from V and 4 from J; bases not matched to a gene: 12. CDR3 nucleotide sequence: TGTGCCAGCAGCCCCTCTACAGGGGGCTTCCGAGAGACCCAGTACTTC. Its translation: CASSPSTGGFRETQYF.

The J gene is TRBJ2-2, the V gene TRBV5-1; possible D gene TRBD1, 5 bases. The V gene's germline CDR1 is SGHRS and CDR2 YFSETQ. This CDR3 spans 15 amino acids. V was clipped by 0 bases and J by 1 base, with 7 bases between them. CDR3 in amino acids: CASSLVQGNTGELFF. The CDR3 DNA is TGCGCCAGCAGCTTGGTTCAGGGGAACACCGGGGAGCTGTTTTTT.

A note on this clone: Other DNA sequences in the sample encode the same CDR3. The chain employs TRBV2 and TRBJ1-5, with D hard to call. Per the germline V gene, CDR1 is SNHLY and CDR2 is FYNNEI. This CDR3 region has 12 residues. The germline V and J ends were trimmed by 2 bases and 7 bases, with 6 bases remaining between them. DNA of the CDR3: TGTGCCAGCAGTGAATCTGGCCAGCCCCAGCATTTT. Protein: CASSESGQPQHF.

This chain links TRBV11-2 with TRBJ2-7; 10 bases are shared with TRBD1. The junction had 8 bases not matched to a gene; V was cut back by 3 bases and J by 6 bases. CDR3 length equals 15 residues. From germline, CDR1 is SGHAT and CDR2 FQNNGV. The CDR3 spells CASSLMRQGAFEQYF. The CDR3 region has the DNA TGTGCCAGCAGCTTGATGAGACAGGGGGCTTTCGAGCAGTACTTC.

Of note for this clone: The sample holds other DNA sequences that translate to the same CDR3. The chain is built from TRBV9 and TRBJ2-1, with 7 bases identical to TRBD2. CDR3 length: 15 residues. Germline values: CDR1 SGDLS, CDR2 YYNGEE. Trimming took 2 bases from V and 1 from J; bases not matched to a gene: 3. The chain's CDR3 is CASSVGRGSYNEQFF. The DNA for the CDR3 is TGTGCCAGCAGCGTTGGGAGGGGTTCCTACAATGAGCAGTTCTTC.